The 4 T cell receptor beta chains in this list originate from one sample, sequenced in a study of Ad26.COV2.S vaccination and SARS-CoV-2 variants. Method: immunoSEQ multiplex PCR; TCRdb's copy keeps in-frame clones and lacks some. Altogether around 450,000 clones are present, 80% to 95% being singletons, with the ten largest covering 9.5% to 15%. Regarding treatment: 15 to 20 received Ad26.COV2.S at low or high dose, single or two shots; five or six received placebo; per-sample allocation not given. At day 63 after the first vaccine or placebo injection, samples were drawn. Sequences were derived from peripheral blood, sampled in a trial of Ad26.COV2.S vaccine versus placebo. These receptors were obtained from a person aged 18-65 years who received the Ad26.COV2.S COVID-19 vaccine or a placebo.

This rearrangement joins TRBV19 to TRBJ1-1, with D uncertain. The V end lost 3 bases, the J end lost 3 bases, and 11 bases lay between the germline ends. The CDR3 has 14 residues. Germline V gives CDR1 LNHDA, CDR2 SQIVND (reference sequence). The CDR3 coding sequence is TGTGCCAGTAGTATCATACCTATGGACACTGAAGCTTTCTTT. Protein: CASSIIPMDTEAFF.

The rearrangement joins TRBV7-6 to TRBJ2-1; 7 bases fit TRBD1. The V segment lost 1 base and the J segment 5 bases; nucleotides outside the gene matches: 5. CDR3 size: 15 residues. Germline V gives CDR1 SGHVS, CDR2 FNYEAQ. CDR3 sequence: CASSLVGQLNNEQFF. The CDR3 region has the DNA TGTGCCAGCAGCTTAGTGGGACAGTTAAACAATGAGCAGTTCTTC. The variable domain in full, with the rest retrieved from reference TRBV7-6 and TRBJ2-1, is GAGVSQSPRYKVTKRGQDVALRCDPISGHVSLYWYRQALGQGPEFLTYFNYEAQQDKSGLPNDRFSAERPEGSISTLTIQRTEQRDSAMYRCASSLVGQLNNEQFFGPGTRLTVL.

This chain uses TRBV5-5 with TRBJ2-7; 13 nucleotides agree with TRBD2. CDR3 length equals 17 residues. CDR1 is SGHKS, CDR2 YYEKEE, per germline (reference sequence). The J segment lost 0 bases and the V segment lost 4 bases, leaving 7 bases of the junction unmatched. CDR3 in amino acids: CASSGGLAGLSSYEQYF. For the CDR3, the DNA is TGTGCCAGCAGCGGGGGACTAGCGGGACTCTCCTCCTACGAGCAGTACTTC.

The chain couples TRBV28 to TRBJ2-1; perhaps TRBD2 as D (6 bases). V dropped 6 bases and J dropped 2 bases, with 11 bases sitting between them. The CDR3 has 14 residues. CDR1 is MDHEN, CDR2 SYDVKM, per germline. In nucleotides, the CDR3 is TGTGCCAGCAGAGGGACTGTTACCTACAATGAGCAGTTCTTC. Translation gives CASRGTVTYNEQFF.